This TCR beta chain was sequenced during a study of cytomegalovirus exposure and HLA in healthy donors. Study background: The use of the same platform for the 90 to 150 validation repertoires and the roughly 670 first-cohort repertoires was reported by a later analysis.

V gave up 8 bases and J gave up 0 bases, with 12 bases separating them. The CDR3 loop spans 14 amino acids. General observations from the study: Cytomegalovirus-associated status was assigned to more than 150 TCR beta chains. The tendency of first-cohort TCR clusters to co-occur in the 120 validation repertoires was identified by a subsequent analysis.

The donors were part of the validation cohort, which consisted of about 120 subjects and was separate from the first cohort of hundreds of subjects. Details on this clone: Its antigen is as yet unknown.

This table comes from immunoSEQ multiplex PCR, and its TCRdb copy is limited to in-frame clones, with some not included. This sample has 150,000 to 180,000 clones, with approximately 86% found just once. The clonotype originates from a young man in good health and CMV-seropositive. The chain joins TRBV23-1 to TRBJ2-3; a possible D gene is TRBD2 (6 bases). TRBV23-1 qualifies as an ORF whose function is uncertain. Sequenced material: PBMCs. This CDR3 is CASWPGLSTDTQYF. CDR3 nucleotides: TGCGCCAGCTGGCCGGGACTCAGCACAGATACGCAGTATTTT.